Sequencing of this T cell receptor beta chain was carried out in a study of cytomegalovirus exposure and HLA in healthy donors. Looking at the study overall: Most genotyped donors, 65% to 90% of about 430, had Caucasian-associated genetic ancestry.

Note on this clone: The antigen is undetermined.

The CDR3 has 18 residues. With 2 bases clipped from V and 6 bases from J, the junction kept 8 bases outside the gene matches. Per germline, CDR1 KGHSH and CDR2 LQKENI. Overall study findings and caveats: A later analysis linked a missense variant in DCLRE1C to the trimming of TCR beta V and J genes. Sequences of the TCR beta chain were said to predict the HLA-A and HLA-B alleles of most subjects accurately. A later analysis showed HLA-associated TCR beta chains outstripping equally common others in clonal expansion.

The PCR ran on 60 Vbeta and 13 Jbeta primers. Assay used: immunoSEQ multiplex PCR; TCRdb lists only in-frame clones, some missing. The sample has 45,000 to 60,000 clones. The sequencing sample was made of PBMCs. The V call is TRBV18, the J call TRBJ1-6; 12 nucleotides agree with TRBD1. The TCR sequence derives from a woman aged 40 to 50 in good health and CMV-seronegative. The CDR3 sequence is CASSPTGTGGAGNSPLHF. For the CDR3, the DNA is TGTGCCAGCTCACCAACCGGGACAGGGGGCGCGGGTAATTCACCCCTCCACTTT.